This T cell receptor (beta chain) originates from a study of naive and memory T cell subsets. Study conclusions and caveats: From naive to CM, EM and EMRA, diversity decreased and Gini increased. In naive cells, over 85% of TCR sequences were seen only once. Especially in CD8 cells, naive repertoires contained a few larger clonotypes, possibly CD45RA-re-expressing memory cells. A clonotype means one alpha or beta sequence, not an alpha/beta pair.

The beta constant-region primer was an equimolar mix of two oligonucleotides covering TRBC1 and TRBC2. Four rounds of PCR amplified the ligated cDNA using nested alpha and beta constant-region primers plus SP2. TCRdb ran MiXCR on the UMI-ligation and nested PCR reads and lists one entry per CDR3 protein. The sample records roughly 150,000 distinct CDR3 sequences, around 21% being singletons. This clonotype was seen only a few times. Its antigen is as yet unknown. Overnight CMV lysate stimulation of fresh PBMCs defined donor CMV status by CD4+ IFNgamma. Germline CDR1 and CDR2: SGDLS and YYNGEE. There are 15 residues in the CDR3. Trimming left V 2 bases short and J 1 base short, with 12 bases between.

The receptor was isolated from a human donor in good health. The genes are TRBV9 and TRBJ1-2, with D perhaps matching TRBD1 (5 bases). The sample comprised naive CD8+ T cells from blood. As DNA, the CDR3 is TGTGCCAGCAGCGTGGGGGACGGGGTTAACTATGGCTACACCTTC. Translated: CASSVGDGVNYGYTF.